The 7 T cell receptor beta chains below come from one sample, sequenced in a study of human T cells and chemical hapten exposure. Time point specified: pre-sensitization, week 0. Sample treatment: therapeutic diphenylcyclopropenone sensitization with weekly scalp DPC. TCRdb re-called the RACE reads through MiXCR, storing one row per CDR3 protein. The sample consists of about 80,000 distinct CDR3 sequences, around 13% of them appearing once. This sample comprised whole blood, obtained in connection with sensitization to the hapten diphenylcyclopropenone (DPC). Receptors originate from a woman aged 45 to 65 with alopecia areata. Some clones in this sample may be carry-over from other donors' samples.

This clonotype was recorded only once. The J gene is TRBJ2-1, the V gene TRBV19, with TRBD2 matching over 7 bases. The junction had 12 bases not matched to a gene; V was cut back by 2 bases and J by 8 bases. CDR3 length: 16 amino acids. In germline, CDR1 is LNHDA, CDR2 SQIVND (reference sequence). The CDR3 DNA follows: TGTGCCAGTAGTATACCCGCTAGCGGTAGTGTGGATGAGCAGTTCTTC. Residues: CASSIPASGSVDEQFF.

The table lists this clonotype with a few counts. J is TRBJ2-3 and V is TRBV4-1; TRBD2 agrees at 11 bases. Trimming at V came to 1 base and at J to 0 bases, leaving 18 bases not matched to a gene. This CDR3 contains 22 residues. The germline CDR1 and CDR2 sequences are MGHRA and YSYEKL. As DNA, the CDR3 is TGCGCCAGCAGCCAAGTCCTTGCGGGTGTCCTAGCGGGAGGAGTCAGCACAGATACGCAGTATTTT. Its protein is CASSQVLAGVLAGGVSTDTQYF.

The chain uses TRBV12-3 or TRBV12-4 and TRBJ2-4; D gene unclear. The CDR3 covers 12 residues. Trimming shortened V by 3 bases and J by 2 bases, and 2 bases separated the two germline ends. This chain's CDR3 is CASSLTKNIQYF. CDR3 sequence (DNA): TGTGCCAGCAGTTTGACCAAAAACATTCAGTACTTC.

This clonotype was seen many times. The J gene is TRBJ2-5, the V gene TRBV11-2; 7 bases agree with TRBD2. With 6 bases clipped from V and 9 bases from J, the junction kept 16 bases outside the gene matches. The length of the CDR3 is 15 residues. Germline V gene sequence: CDR1 SGHAT, CDR2 FQNNGV. CDR3 protein: CASRARLARGEAQYF. The CDR3 DNA is TGTGCCAGCAGGGCCCGACTAGCAAGGGGTGAAGCCCAGTACTTC.

The chain has TRBV27 and TRBJ1-6, with 9 positions matching TRBD1. Germline V CDR1 and CDR2: MNHEY, SMNVEV (reference sequence). CDR3 length: 16 amino acids. Germline trimming cut 1 base from V and 7 bases from J; bases unmatched to any gene: 5. CDR3 in DNA: TGTGCCAGCAGTTTATTTTCGGGACAGGGAAATTCACCCCTCCACTTT. This sequence encodes CASSLFSGQGNSPLHF.

V and J are TRBV11-3 and TRBJ2-2; a weak D match, TRBD1 (6 bases). The V end was cut by 4 bases, the J end by 5 bases, with 11 bases between. Germline CDR1 SGHNT, CDR2 YENEEA. The CDR3 is 14 residues long. The DNA of the CDR3 is TGTGCCAGCAGCTCGAACAGGGATACCGGGGAGCTGTTTTTT. Translating it yields CASSSNRDTGELFF.

The CDR3 DNA reads TGTGCCAGCAGCCAAGACGGAAATAGCGGGTCCCAGTACTTC. It codes for CASSQDGNSGSQYF. The gene calls are TRBV14 and TRBJ2-5; 7 bases align to TRBD2. CDR3 size: 14 residues. CDR1 and CDR2 from the germline V gene are SGHDN and FVKESK. J was trimmed by 9 bases and V by 0 bases; bases with no gene match: 7.